These T cell receptor beta chains were read from a single sample in a study of cytomegalovirus exposure and HLA in healthy donors. Here immunoSEQ multiplex PCR was the method, and the copy in TCRdb shows in-frame clones only, minus some. The table records 120,000 or so clones, roughly 77% of them present only once. Sequenced material: PBMCs. Every receptor here comes from a man in his fifties in good health and CMV-seropositive. CDR3s include the opening cysteine and the closing phenylalanine or tryptophan. D genes are given only for firm matches. Clone size is shown for a subset of rows, as once, few, many or a class of expanded clone.

J,D,size,V,DNA,CDR3
TRBJ1-1,NA,NA,TRBV5-1,TGCGCCAGCAGCTTGGTAGGGGAGAACACTGAAGCTTTCTTT,CASSLVGENTEAFF
TRBJ2-3,TRBD2,NA,TRBV7-6,TGTGCCAGCAGCTTAGAATTTCTAGCGGGGGGCACAGATACGCAGTATTTT,CASSLEFLAGGTDTQYF
TRBJ1-2,NA,NA,TRBV29-1,TGCAGCGTTGGACAGCCGTCCTACCTTTATGGCTACACCTTC,CSVGQPSYLYGYTF
TRBJ2-2,NA,NA,TRBV30,TGTGCCTGGAGTGCCCTTGTAGCCGGGGAGCTGTTTTTT,CAWSALVAGELFF
TRBJ2-3,TRBD2,NA,TRBV4-1,TGCGCCAGCAGCCAGGAGCGGGGGGGATTAGATACGCAGTATTTT,CASSQERGGLDTQYF
TRBJ1-6,NA,few,TRBV6-5,TGTGCCAGCAGTTACACAGGGCGATCACCCCTCCACTTT,CASSYTGRSPLHF
TRBJ2-7,TRBD2,NA,TRBV9,TGTGCCAGCAGCGTCGGGGGGGGCGAGTACGAGCAGTACTTC,CASSVGGGEYEQYF
TRBJ1-6,TRBD1,NA,TRBV9,TGTGCCAGCAGCGCCTCCAGGGGGGCGGACTCCTATAATTCACCCCTCCACTTT,CASSASRGADSYNSPLHF
TRBJ2-7,NA,NA,TRBV9,TGTGCCAGCAGCGTAAATATTGTGGTTGATGGGGGGTTGATCTACGAGCAGTACTTC,CASSVNIVVDGGLIYEQYF
TRBJ1-6,NA,once,TRBV2,TGTGCCAGCTGCGGGCTGCGGAATAATTCACCCCTCCACTTT,CASCGLRNNSPLHF
TRBJ1-2,NA,NA,TRBV30,TGTGCCTGGAGTGACCCCACCCGCGGACAGTATGGCTACACCTTC,CAWSDPTRGQYGYTF
TRBJ2-1,NA,NA,TRBV5-1,TGCGCCAGCAGCTCGAGCGCAGGGACCTACAATGAGCAGTTCTTC,CASSSSAGTYNEQFF
TRBJ2-2,TRBD1,NA,TRBV29-1,TGCAGCGTTGAAAAAGGGACAGGGCGTACCGGGGAGCTGTTTTTT,CSVEKGTGRTGELFF
TRBJ2-1,TRBD2,NA,TRBV18,TGTGCCAGCTCACCACCTGGACTAGCGGGAAACAATGAGCAGTTCTTC,CASSPPGLAGNNEQFF
TRBJ2-3,NA,once,TRBV5-6,TGTGCCAGCAGCGTCGGACAGCCAGATACGCAGTATTTT,CASSVGQPDTQYF
TRBJ1-2,NA,NA,TRBV6-1,TGTGCCAGCAGTCATGCGCGAAGTGGCTACACCTTC,CASSHARSGYTF
TRBJ2-7,NA,few,TRBV29-1,TGCAGCGTTGAAGATGGGGCTGTCGGGAGGTACTTC,CSVEDGAVGRYF
TRBJ2-3,NA,NA,TRBV7-9,TGTGCCAGCAGCCCTCGGTCCCTAGCGAGAGGCACAGATACGCAGTATTTT,CASSPRSLARGTDTQYF
TRBJ1-6,NA,NA,TRBV19,TGTGCCAGTAGGCAGACGGGGAATTCACCCCTCCACTTT,CASRQTGNSPLHF
TRBJ2-5,TRBD1,NA,TRBV7-9,TGTGCCAGCAGCTTTCGACAGGGGGCTCTTCTATTGGAGACCCAGTACTTC,CASSFRQGALLLETQYF
TRBJ1-6,NA,few,TRBV5-1,TGCGCCAGCAGCCCCCGGGACGGGAGCTCCTATAATTCACCCCTCCACTTT,CASSPRDGSSYNSPLHF
TRBJ1-1,NA,NA,TRBV6-5,TGTGCCAGCAGTTACTCGGACACCCTGGGGACTGAAGCTTTCTTT,CASSYSDTLGTEAFF
TRBJ1-6,NA,once,TRBV7-9,TGTGCCAGCAGCTTAGCAGTACAGGGTTATTCACCCCTCCACTTT,CASSLAVQGYSPLHF
TRBJ1-6,TRBD1,few,TRBV27,TGTGCCAGCAGTTTAAGGACAGGGGTTGGTAATTCACCCCTCCACTTT,CASSLRTGVGNSPLHF
TRBJ2-7,NA,NA,TRBV6-1,TGTGCCAGCAGTTTTAAATTACAGGGTTACGAGCAGTACTTC,CASSFKLQGYEQYF
TRBJ2-3,NA,NA,TRBV7-2,TGTGCCAGCAGCTCCCAGCGGACTCCGCCAGATACGCAGTATTTT,CASSSQRTPPDTQYF
TRBJ2-7,TRBD1,NA,TRBV27,TGTGCCAGCAGTGTTACCGGGACAGGGTACTACGAGCAGTACTTC,CASSVTGTGYYEQYF
TRBJ1-6,TRBD1,few,TRBV7-9,TGTGCCAGCAGCCCCGACAGGGGTGGAAGTAATTCACCCCTCCACTTT,CASSPDRGGSNSPLHF
TRBJ2-6,TRBD1,NA,TRBV30,TGTGCCTGGTACCGGGACAGGGGATCGAAGGGGGCCAACGTCCTGACTTTC,CAWYRDRGSKGANVLTF
TRBJ1-3,NA,once,TRBV29-1,TGCAGCGTTGTTGAGTGGGGAAAGGGAGCGTCTGGAAACACCATATATTTT,CSVVEWGKGASGNTIYF
TRBJ2-7,NA,NA,TRBV19,TGTGCCAGTAGCCCCAGGGGAAGGAACGAGCAGTACTTC,CASSPRGRNEQYF
TRBJ1-1,NA,NA,TRBV6-1,TGTGCCAGCAGAGACAGACAGAACACTGAAGCTTTCTTT,CASRDRQNTEAFF
TRBJ2-7,TRBD2,NA,TRBV29-1,TGCAGCGTGGGGGAGGGGTACGAGCAGTACTTC,CSVGEGYEQYF
TRBJ1-2,TRBD1,NA,TRBV19,TGTGCCAGTAGTTACGGGACAGCTAGGGCTAACTATGGCTACACCTTC,CASSYGTARANYGYTF
TRBJ2-3,NA,NA,TRBV19,TGTGCCAGTAGTATTTATCGGGTCAGGGGCACAGATACGCAGTATTTT,CASSIYRVRGTDTQYF
TRBJ2-5,NA,NA,TRBV7-9,TGTGCCAGCAGCTTAGGGGCAGGGGACCAAGAGACCCAGTACTTC,CASSLGAGDQETQYF
TRBJ1-2,TRBD1,NA,TRBV11-1,TGTGCCAGCAGCTTGGGACAGGGTGGCTATGGCTACACCTTC,CASSLGQGGYGYTF
TRBJ2-7,NA,NA,TRBV27,TGTGCCAGCAGTTACGGGGGGCCCTCCTACGAGCAGTACTTC,CASSYGGPSYEQYF
TRBJ1-6,NA,NA,TRBV2,TGTGCCAGCAGGGGCCTATATAATTCACCCCTCCACTTT,CASRGLYNSPLHF
TRBJ1-4,NA,NA,TRBV5-1,TGCGCCAGCAGCTTGGAAGGGGGAGTAAATGAAAAACTGTTTTTT,CASSLEGGVNEKLFF
TRBJ2-1,NA,NA,TRBV28,TGTGCCAGCAGTTGGGGGGGCATAAATGAGCAGTTCTTC,CASSWGGINEQFF